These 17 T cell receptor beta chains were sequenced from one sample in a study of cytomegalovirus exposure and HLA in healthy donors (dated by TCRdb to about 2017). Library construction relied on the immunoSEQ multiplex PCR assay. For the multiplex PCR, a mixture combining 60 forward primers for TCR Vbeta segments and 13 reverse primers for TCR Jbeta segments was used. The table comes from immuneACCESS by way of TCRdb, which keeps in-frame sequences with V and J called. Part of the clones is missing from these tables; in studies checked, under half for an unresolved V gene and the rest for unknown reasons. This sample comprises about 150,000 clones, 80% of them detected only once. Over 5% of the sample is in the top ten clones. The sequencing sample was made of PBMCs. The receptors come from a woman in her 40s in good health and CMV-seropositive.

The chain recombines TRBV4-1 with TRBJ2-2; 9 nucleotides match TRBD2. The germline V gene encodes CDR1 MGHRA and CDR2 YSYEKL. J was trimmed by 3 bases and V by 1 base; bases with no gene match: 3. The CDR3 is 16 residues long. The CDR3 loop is CASSQGLAVDTGELFF. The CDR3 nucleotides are TGCGCCAGCAGCCAAGGACTAGCGGTTGACACCGGGGAGCTGTTTTTT.

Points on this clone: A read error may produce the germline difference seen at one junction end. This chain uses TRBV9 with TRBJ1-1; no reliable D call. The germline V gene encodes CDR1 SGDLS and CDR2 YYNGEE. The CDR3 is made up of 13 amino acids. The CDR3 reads CASTVALNTEAFF. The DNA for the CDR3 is TGTGCCAGCACCGTAGCCTTGAACACTGAAGCTTTCTTT.

CDR3 region: CASSFGDTEAFF. The CDR3 DNA reads TGTGCCAGCAGCTTCGGGGACACTGAAGCTTTCTTT. The rearrangement joins TRBV7-3 to TRBJ1-1, with no clear D. The CDR3 runs 12 residues. V lost 3 bases, J lost 3 bases, and 5 bases lay in between. Germline V gene lookup returns CDR1 SGHTA and CDR2 FQGTGA.

The CDR3 here is CASSLIPGLLSYEQYF. DNA of the CDR3: TGTGCCAGCAGCTTGATTCCGGGACTACTCTCCTACGAGCAGTACTTC. This chain uses TRBV5-4 with TRBJ2-7, with 7 bases matching TRBD2. CDR1 and CDR2 from the germline V gene are SGHNT and YYREEE (reference sequence). The CDR3 is made up of 16 amino acids. V gave up 1 base and J gave up 0 bases; unmatched junction bases: 7. Based on the CDR3 plus reference TRBV5-4 and TRBJ2-7, the full variable domain is ETGVTQSPTHLIKTRGQQVTLRCSSQSGHNTVSWYQQALGQGPQFIFQYYREEENGRGNFPPRFSGLQFPNYSSELNVNALELDDSALYLCASSLIPGLLSYEQYFGPGTRLTVT.

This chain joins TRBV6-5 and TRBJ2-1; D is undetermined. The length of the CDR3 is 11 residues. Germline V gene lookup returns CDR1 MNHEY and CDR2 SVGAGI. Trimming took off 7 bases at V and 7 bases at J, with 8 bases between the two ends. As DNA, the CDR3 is TGTGCCAGCACACTCGGGAATGAGCAGTTCTTC. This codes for CASTLGNEQFF.

The CDR3 protein is CASSQTGWAEQYF. DNA for the CDR3: TGCGCCAGCTCCCAAACAGGGTGGGCCGAGCAGTACTTC. V and J are TRBV5-1 and TRBJ2-7; D is perhaps TRBD1 (6 bases). The CDR3 runs 13 residues. V was cut by 7 bases and J by 6 bases, with 17 bases left in between. Germline CDR1 and CDR2: SGHRS and YFSETQ.

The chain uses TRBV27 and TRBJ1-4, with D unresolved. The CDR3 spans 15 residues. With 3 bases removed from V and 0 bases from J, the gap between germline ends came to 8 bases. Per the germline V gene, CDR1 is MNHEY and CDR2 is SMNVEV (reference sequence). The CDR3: CASSFAAATNEKLFF. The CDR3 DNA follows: TGTGCCAGCAGTTTCGCGGCCGCAACTAATGAAAAACTGTTTTTT.

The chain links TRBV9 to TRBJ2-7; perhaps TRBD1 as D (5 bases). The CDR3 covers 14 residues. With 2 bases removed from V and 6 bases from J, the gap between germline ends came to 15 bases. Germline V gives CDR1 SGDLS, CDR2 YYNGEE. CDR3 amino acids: CASSVGQGWGEQYF. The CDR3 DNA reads TGTGCCAGCAGCGTCGGTCAGGGATGGGGCGAGCAGTACTTC. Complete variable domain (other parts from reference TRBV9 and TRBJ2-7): DSGVTQTPKHLITATGQRVTLRCSPRSGDLSVYWYQQSLDQGLQFLIQYYNGEERAKGNILERFSAQQFPDLHSELNLSSLELGDSALYFCASSVGQGWGEQYFGPGTRLTVT.

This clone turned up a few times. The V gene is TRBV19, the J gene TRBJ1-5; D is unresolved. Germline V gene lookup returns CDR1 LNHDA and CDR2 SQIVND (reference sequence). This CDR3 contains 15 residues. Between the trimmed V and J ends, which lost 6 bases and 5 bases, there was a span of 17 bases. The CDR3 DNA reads TGTGCCAGTAGAGTGGATGCGGGGAGGGATCAGCCCCAGCATTTT. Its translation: CASRVDAGRDQPQHF.

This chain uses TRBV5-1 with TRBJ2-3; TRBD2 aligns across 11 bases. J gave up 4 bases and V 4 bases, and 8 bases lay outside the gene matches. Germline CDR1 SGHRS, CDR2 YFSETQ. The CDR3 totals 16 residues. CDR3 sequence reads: CASSVTSGSWADTQYF. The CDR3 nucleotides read TGCGCCAGCAGCGTAACTAGCGGGAGCTGGGCAGATACGCAGTATTTT.

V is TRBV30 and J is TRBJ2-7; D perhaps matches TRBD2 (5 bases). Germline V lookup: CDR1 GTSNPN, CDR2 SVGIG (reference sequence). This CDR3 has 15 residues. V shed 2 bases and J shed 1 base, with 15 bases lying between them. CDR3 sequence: CAWSTDGGGSYEQYF. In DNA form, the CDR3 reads TGTGCCTGGAGTACGGACGGAGGTGGATCCTACGAGCAGTACTTC.

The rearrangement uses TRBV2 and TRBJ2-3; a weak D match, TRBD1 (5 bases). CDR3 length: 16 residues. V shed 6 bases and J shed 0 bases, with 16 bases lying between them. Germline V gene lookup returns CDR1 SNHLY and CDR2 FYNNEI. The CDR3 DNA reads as TGTGCCAGCAGGAAGACAACAGGATCTAGCACAGATACGCAGTATTTT. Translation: CASRKTTGSSTDTQYF.

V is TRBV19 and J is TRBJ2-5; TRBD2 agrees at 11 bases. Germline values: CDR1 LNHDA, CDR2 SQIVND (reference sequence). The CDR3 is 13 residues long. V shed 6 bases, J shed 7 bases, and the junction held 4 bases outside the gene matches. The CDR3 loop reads CASSIGTSGTQYF. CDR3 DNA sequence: TGTGCCAGTAGCATCGGGACTAGCGGGACCCAGTACTTC. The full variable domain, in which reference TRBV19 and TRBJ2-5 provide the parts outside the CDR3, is DGGITQSPKYLFRKEGQNVTLSCEQNLNHDAMYWYRQDPGQGLRLIYYSQIVNDFQKGDIAEGYSVSREKKESFPLTVTSAQKNPTAFYLCASSIGTSGTQYFGPGTRLLVL.

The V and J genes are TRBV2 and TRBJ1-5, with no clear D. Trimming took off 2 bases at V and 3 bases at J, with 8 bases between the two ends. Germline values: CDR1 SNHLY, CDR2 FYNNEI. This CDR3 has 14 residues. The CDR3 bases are TGTGCCAGCAGTGAAAGCGGTATCAATCAGCCCCAGCATTTT. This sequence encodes CASSESGINQPQHF. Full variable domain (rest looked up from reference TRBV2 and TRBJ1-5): EPEVTQTPSHQVTQMGQEVILRCVPISNHLYFYWYRQILGQKVEFLVSFYNNEISEKSEIFDDQFSVERPDGSNFTLKIRSTKLEDSAMYFCASSESGINQPQHFGDGTRLSIL.

The CDR3 reads CSVESLAGGNYEQYF. The CDR3 bases are TGCAGCGTTGAGAGCTTAGCGGGAGGAAATTACGAGCAGTACTTC. This chain joins TRBV29-1 and TRBJ2-7; the match to TRBD2 covers 10 bases. Per germline, CDR1 SQVTM and CDR2 ANQGSEA. CDR3 length equals 15 residues. The V segment lost 3 bases and the J segment 4 bases; nucleotides outside the gene matches: 9.

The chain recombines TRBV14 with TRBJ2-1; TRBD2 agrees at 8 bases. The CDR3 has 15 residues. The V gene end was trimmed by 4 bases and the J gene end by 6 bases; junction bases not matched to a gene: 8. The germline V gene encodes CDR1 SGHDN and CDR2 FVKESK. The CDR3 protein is CASSPQIAGINEQFF. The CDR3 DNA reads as TGTGCCAGCAGCCCTCAAATAGCGGGGATCAATGAGCAGTTCTTC.

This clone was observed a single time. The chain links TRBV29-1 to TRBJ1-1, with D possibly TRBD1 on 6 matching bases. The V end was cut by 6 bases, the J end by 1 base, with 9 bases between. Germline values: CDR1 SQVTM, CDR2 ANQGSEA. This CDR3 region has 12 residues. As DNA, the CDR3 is TGCAGCGTGTTACAGGGGAACACTGAAGCTTTCTTT. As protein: CSVLQGNTEAFF.